This T cell receptor (beta chain) derives from a study of T cell repertoires in cytomegalovirus infection. Study-level information: From public TCR beta signatures came an indication of both CMV infection and matching HLA type.

Trimming removed 8 bases from V and 4 bases from J, with 13 bases in between. The CDR3 length is 13 residues. CDR1 and CDR2 (germline): MNHNY, SVGAGI (reference sequence). MiXCR, run by TCRdb on the reads, gives a single entry per CDR3 protein. The sample lists tens of thousands of distinct CDR3 sequences, roughly 20% occurring once. Regarding this clonotype: Its antigen is currently unknown.

This TCR came from a human donor in good health (CMV status not recorded). Some clones in this sample may be carry-over from other donors' samples. The chain couples TRBV6-6 to TRBJ2-3, with D uncertain. The sample was PBMCs, sequenced either directly or after in vitro stimulation (not recorded which). The CDR3 here is CASLRSRADTQYF. The CDR3 region has the DNA TGTGCCAGCCTCAGATCCCGTGCAGATACGCAGTATTTT.